Below, 18 T cell receptor beta chains from the same sample are listed, as sequenced in a study of regulatory T cells in long-lasting Graves disease. Indicated time point: newly diagnosed GD, antithyroid drugs for less than 3 months. Scientists built the TCR library using RNA that was extracted from PBMCs. Researchers made TCR beta libraries by using iRepertoire HTBI primers and running Arm-PCR on CDR3 regions. TCRdb ran MiXCR on the multiplex PCR reads and lists one entry per CDR3 protein. The data show about 320,000 distinct CDR3 sequences, 15% to 20% seen once. The sample here was peripheral blood mononuclear cells (PBMCs), taken at new diagnosis, from a patient treated with antithyroid drugs. These receptors all stem from a female donor with Graves disease.

Note on this clonotype: A much more abundant neighbour one base away suggests this may be a read error. V usage is TRBV4-1 and J usage is TRBJ2-3, with 10 bases lining up with TRBD2. The germline V gene encodes CDR1 MGHRA and CDR2 YSYEKL. CDR3 length: 16 residues. CDR3 in amino acids: CASSQETSGTTDTEYF. The CDR3 DNA reads as TGCGCCAGCAGCCAAGAAACTAGCGGGACCACAGATACGGAGTATTTT.

This clonotype was counted many times. The rearrangement links TRBV24-1 to TRBJ2-5; tentatively, D is TRBD1 (9 bases). CDR1 and CDR2 (germline): KGHDR, SFDVKD. Trimming removed 7 bases from V and 5 bases from J, with 22 bases in between. The CDR3 runs 16 residues. The CDR3 reads CATSPGGDRVDETQYF. CDR3 sequence (DNA): TGTGCCACCAGCCCGGGGGGGGACAGGGTGGATGAGACCCAGTACTTC.

This clonotype was counted at least ten times. The V gene is TRBV4-2, the J gene TRBJ2-7, with TRBD1 matching over 9 bases. The CDR3 covers 14 residues. V lost 3 bases, J lost 5 bases, and 5 bases stayed unmatched. The germline gives CDR1 LGHNA, CDR2 YNFKEQ. The CDR3 region is CASSQGQGIDEQYF. In nucleotides, the CDR3 is TGTGCCAGCAGCCAGGGACAGGGCATAGACGAGCAGTACTTC.

This chain links TRBV11-3 with TRBJ2-1; 13 bases agree with TRBD2. Trimming cost V 5 bases and J 12 bases; bases outside gene matches: 10. This CDR3 has 15 residues. Germline lookup yields CDR1 SGHNT and CDR2 YENEEA. CDR3: CASSRTSGRAHGQFF. The DNA of the CDR3 is TGTGCCAGCAGCCGCACTAGCGGGAGGGCCCATGGGCAGTTCTTC. The full variable domain, completed using reference TRBV11-3 and TRBJ2-1, is EAGVVQSPRYKIIEKKQPVAFWCNPISGHNTLYWYLQNLGQGPELLIRYENEEAVDDSQLPKDRFSAERLKGVDSTLKIQPAELGDSAVYLCASSRTSGRAHGQFFGPGTRLTVL.

This clonotype was counted ten times or more. The CDR3 is CSAPSRDLIQETQYF. CDR3 bases: TGCAGTGCACCCAGCCGGGACTTGATCCAAGAGACCCAGTACTTC. The gene calls are TRBV20-1 and TRBJ2-5; a weak D match, TRBD2 (6 bases). V dropped 6 bases and J dropped 1 base, with 18 bases sitting between them. From germline, CDR1 is DFQATT and CDR2 SNEGSKA (reference sequence). The length of the CDR3 is 15 residues.

This clonotype was recorded at least ten times. CDR3 nucleotides: TGTGCCAGCAGCGTACTAGCGGGAGGATTTAACTACAATGAGCAGTTCTTC. Its protein product is CASSVLAGGFNYNEQFF. The genes are TRBV7-9 and TRBJ2-1, with 12 bases matching TRBD2. Trimming at V came to 5 bases and at J to 3 bases, leaving 8 bases not matched to a gene. The CDR3 is 17 amino acids. Germline CDR1 SEHNR, CDR2 FQNEAQ (reference sequence).

This clonotype has ten or more counts. J is TRBJ2-7 and V is TRBV6-2 or TRBV6-3, with 8 nucleotides matching TRBD2. The CDR3 is made up of 14 amino acids. After removal of 7 bases from V and 2 bases from J, the junction contained 7 bases not matched to a gene. Germline CDR1 and CDR2: MNHEY and SVGEGT. The CDR3 is CASTELAETYEQYF. CDR3 sequence (DNA): TGTGCCAGCACCGAACTAGCGGAGACCTACGAGCAGTACTTC.

This clonotype was recorded many times. The chain employs TRBV12-3 or TRBV12-4 and TRBJ2-2; 9 nucleotides agree with TRBD2. V lost 4 bases to trimming and J lost 7 bases; unmatched junction nucleotides: 4. This CDR3 region has 14 residues. The CDR3 DNA follows: TGTGCCAGCAGTTCTAGCGGGACTGTCGGGGAGCTGTTTTTT. Its protein is CASSSSGTVGELFF.

This clonotype was seen many times. The V gene is TRBV28, the J gene TRBJ2-1; 8 nucleotides line up with TRBD2. Germline values: CDR1 MDHEN, CDR2 SYDVKM. The CDR3 sequence is 15 residues long. The V and J ends lost 4 bases and 8 bases, in that order; junction bases with no gene match: 10. CDR3 bases: TGTGCCAGCAGTTCCCTAAGCGGGAGCGGCGATGAGCAGTTCTTC. Its protein product is CASSSLSGSGDEQFF.

V is TRBV28 and J is TRBJ2-7; D tentatively reads TRBD1 or TRBD2 (6 bases each). Germline CDR1 reads MDHEN; CDR2 reads SYDVKM. V was cut by 3 bases and J by 1 base, with 16 bases left in between. The CDR3 has 16 residues. The DNA of the CDR3 is TGTGCCAGCAGTTTGGGGGGCAGGGGAGGATCCTACGAGCAGTACTTC. Its protein product is CASSLGGRGGSYEQYF.

This chain links TRBV7-6 with TRBJ1-4; D gene uncertain. Trimming removed 2 bases from V and 6 bases from J, with 10 bases in between. Germline V gene lookup returns CDR1 SGHVS and CDR2 FNYEAQ. CDR3 length: 14 residues. The CDR3 is CASSLYRGDEKLFF. The CDR3 DNA reads as TGTGCCAGCAGCTTATACAGAGGTGATGAAAAACTGTTTTTT.

This clonotype was counted at least ten times. V is TRBV20-1 and J is TRBJ2-1; D uncertain. The CDR3 consists of 13 residues. V was pared by 5 bases and J by 2 bases, with 10 bases between. Germline V gene sequence: CDR1 DFQATT, CDR2 SNEGSKA (reference sequence). This CDR3 reads CSAFTPAYNEQFF. CDR3 bases: TGCAGTGCTTTTACTCCCGCCTACAATGAGCAGTTCTTC.

This clonotype has ten or more counts. V and J are TRBV7-9 and TRBJ1-4; the D gene is possibly TRBD1 (5 bases). The length of the CDR3 is 16 residues. V gave up 4 bases and J gave up 0 bases, with 12 bases separating them. CDR1 is SEHNR and CDR2 is FQNEAQ in the germline V gene (reference sequence). CDR3 region: CASSSSQGATNEKLFF. Written as DNA, the CDR3 is TGTGCCAGCAGCTCCTCCCAGGGCGCAACTAATGAAAAACTGTTTTTT.

The sample holds many counts of this clonotype. The V gene is TRBV30, the J gene TRBJ2-3, with 7 bases fitting TRBD2. The CDR3 covers 14 residues. Germline V gene data show CDR1 as GTSNPN and CDR2 as SVGIG (reference sequence). Trimming cost V 3 bases and J 3 bases; bases outside gene matches: 6. This CDR3 is CAWRRVGRTDTQYF. For the CDR3, the DNA is TGTGCCTGGAGGCGTGTCGGGAGGACAGATACGCAGTATTTT.

Ten or more counts support this clonotype. CDR3 DNA sequence: TGTGCCAGCAGCTTAGTTGGGGTGCAGTACTTC. Translating it yields CASSLVGVQYF. The chain combines TRBV11-2 with TRBJ2-7, with D unclear. V was cut by 1 base and J by 9 bases, with 7 bases left in between. CDR1 is SGHAT and CDR2 is FQNNGV in the germline V gene. The CDR3 has 11 amino acids.

This clonotype was detected ten times or more. V usage is TRBV13 and J usage is TRBJ2-1, with 9 bases fitting TRBD2. V dropped 1 base and J dropped 7; count of bases not matched to a gene: 5. CDR3 length: 15 residues. In germline, CDR1 is PRHDT, CDR2 FYEKMQ (reference sequence). The CDR3 reads CASSLAGLARNEQFF. In nucleotides, the CDR3 is TGTGCCAGCAGCTTAGCGGGACTAGCCCGAAATGAGCAGTTCTTC.

This clonotype was observed at least ten times. The chain joins TRBV11-2 to TRBJ2-2; 9 nucleotides match TRBD1. The ends lost 8 bases at V and 3 bases at J; junction bases unmatched: 10. The CDR3 consists of 16 residues. Germline-derived CDR1 and CDR2 are SGHAT and FQNNGV. CDR3 coding DNA: TGTGCCAGCTCCCTGTCCGGGACAGGGTACACCGGGGAGCTGTTTTTT. It codes for CASSLSGTGYTGELFF.

This sequence joins TRBV20-1 and TRBJ2-2; 11 bases map to TRBD2. With 3 bases clipped from V and 5 bases from J, the junction kept 11 bases outside the gene matches. There are 17 residues in the CDR3. Germline values: CDR1 DFQATT, CDR2 SNEGSKA (reference sequence). CDR3: CSARGSGRAGWTGELFF. The CDR3 DNA reads as TGCAGTGCTAGGGGTAGCGGGAGGGCCGGTTGGACCGGGGAGCTGTTTTTT.